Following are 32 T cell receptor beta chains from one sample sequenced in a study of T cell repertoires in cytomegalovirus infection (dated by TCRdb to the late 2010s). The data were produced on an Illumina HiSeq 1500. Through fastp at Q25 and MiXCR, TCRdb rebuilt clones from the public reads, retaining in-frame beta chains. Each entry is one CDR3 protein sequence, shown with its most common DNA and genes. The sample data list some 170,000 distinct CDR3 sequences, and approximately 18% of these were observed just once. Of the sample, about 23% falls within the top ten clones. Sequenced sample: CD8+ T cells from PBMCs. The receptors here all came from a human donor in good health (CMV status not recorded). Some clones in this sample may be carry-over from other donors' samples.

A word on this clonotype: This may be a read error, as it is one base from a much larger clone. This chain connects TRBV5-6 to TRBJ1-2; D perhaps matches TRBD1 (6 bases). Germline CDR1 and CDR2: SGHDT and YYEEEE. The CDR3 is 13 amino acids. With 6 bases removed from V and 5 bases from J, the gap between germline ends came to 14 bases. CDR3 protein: CASTFTGKYGYTF. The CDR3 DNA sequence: TGTGCCAGCACATTCACAGGGAAGTATGGCTACACCTTC.

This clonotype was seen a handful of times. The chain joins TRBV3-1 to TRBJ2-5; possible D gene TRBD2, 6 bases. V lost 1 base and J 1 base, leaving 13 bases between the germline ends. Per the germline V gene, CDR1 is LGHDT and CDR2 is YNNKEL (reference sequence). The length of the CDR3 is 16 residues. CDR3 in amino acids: CASSQAFAGLQETQYF. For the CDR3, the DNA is TGTGCCAGCAGCCAAGCCTTCGCGGGGCTCCAAGAGACCCAGTACTTC.

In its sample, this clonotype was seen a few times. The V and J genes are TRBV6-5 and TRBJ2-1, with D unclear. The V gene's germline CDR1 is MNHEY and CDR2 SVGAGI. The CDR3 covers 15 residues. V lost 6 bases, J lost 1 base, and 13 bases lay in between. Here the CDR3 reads CASRELLGSYNEQFF. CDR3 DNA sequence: TGTGCCAGCAGGGAATTGCTAGGGTCCTACAATGAGCAGTTCTTC.

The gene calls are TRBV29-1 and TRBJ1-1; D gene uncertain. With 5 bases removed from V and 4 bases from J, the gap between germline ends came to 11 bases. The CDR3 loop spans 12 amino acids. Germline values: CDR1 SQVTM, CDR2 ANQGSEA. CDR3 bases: TGCAGCGTTTGGAAGGATAGCACTGAAGCTTTCTTT. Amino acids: CSVWKDSTEAFF. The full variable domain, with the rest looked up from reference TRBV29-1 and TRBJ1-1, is SAVISQKPSRDICQRGTSLTIQCQVDSQVTMMFWYRQQPGQSLTLIATANQGSEATYESGFVIDKFPISRPNLTFSTLTVSNMSPEDSSIYLCSVWKDSTEAFFGQGTRLTVV.

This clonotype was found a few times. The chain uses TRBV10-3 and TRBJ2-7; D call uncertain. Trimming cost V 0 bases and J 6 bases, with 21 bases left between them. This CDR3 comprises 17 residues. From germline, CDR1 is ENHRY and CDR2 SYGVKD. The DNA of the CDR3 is TGTGCCATCAGTGAGTCGAGAGTCGAAGGCAGTCCGGGCGAGCAGTACTTC. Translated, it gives CAISESRVEGSPGEQYF.

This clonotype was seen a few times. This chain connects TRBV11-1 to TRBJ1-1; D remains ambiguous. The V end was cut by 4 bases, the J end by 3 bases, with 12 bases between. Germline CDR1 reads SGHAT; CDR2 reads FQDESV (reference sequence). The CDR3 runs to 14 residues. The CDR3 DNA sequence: TGTGCCAGCAGCTCAAGAGATTCCCACACTGAAGCTTTCTTT. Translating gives CASSSRDSHTEAFF. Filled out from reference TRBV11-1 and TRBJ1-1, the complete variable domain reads EAEVAQSPRYKITEKSQAVAFWCDPISGHATLYWYRQILGQGPELLVQFQDESVVDDSQLPKDRFSAERLKGVDSTLKIQPAELGDSAMYLCASSSRDSHTEAFFGQGTRLTVV.

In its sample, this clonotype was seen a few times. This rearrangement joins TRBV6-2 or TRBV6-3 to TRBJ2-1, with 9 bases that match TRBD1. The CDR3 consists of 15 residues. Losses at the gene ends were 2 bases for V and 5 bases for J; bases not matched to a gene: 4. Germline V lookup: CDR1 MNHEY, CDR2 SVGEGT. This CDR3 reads CASSYTGTGNNEQFF. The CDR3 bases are TGTGCCAGCAGTTACACAGGGACAGGGAACAATGAGCAGTTCTTC.

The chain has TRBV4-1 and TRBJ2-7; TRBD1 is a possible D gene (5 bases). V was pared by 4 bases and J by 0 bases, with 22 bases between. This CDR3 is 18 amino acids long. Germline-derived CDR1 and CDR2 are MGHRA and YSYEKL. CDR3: CASSPEDGIDSYSYEQYF. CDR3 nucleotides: TGCGCCAGCAGCCCAGAAGATGGGATCGACAGTTACTCCTACGAGCAGTACTTC.

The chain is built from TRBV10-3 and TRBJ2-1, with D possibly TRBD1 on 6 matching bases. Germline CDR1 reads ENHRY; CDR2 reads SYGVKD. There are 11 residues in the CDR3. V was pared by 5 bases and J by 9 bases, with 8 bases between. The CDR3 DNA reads TGTGCCATCAGTACAGGGTTTGAGCAGTTCTTC. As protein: CAISTGFEQFF.

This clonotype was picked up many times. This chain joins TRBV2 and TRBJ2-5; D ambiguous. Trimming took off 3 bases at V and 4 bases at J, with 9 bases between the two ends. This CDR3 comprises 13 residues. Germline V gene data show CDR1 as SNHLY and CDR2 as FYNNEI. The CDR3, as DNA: TGTGCCAGCAGTGATAGTGAACTAGAGACCCAGTACTTC. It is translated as CASSDSELETQYF.

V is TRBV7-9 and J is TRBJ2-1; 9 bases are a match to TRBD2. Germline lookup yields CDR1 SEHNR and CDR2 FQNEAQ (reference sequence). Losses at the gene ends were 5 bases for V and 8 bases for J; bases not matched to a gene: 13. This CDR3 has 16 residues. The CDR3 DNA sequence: TGTGCCAGCAGCAGGACTAGCGACGGGAGAAGGCATGAGCAGTTCTTC. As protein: CASSRTSDGRRHEQFF. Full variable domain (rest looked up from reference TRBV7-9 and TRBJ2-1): DTGVSQNPRHKITKRGQNVTFRCDPISEHNRLYWYRQTLGQGPEFLTYFQNEAQLEKSRLLSDRFSAERPKGSFSTLEIQRTEQGDSAMYLCASSRTSDGRRHEQFFGPGTRLTVL.

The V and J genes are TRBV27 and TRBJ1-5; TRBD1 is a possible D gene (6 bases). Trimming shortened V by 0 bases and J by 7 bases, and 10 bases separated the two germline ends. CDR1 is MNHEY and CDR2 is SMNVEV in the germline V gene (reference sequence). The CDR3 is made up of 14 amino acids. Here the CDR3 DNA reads TGTGCCAGCAGTTTATCGGGAGGGGGACAGCCCCAGCATTTT. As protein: CASSLSGGGQPQHF.

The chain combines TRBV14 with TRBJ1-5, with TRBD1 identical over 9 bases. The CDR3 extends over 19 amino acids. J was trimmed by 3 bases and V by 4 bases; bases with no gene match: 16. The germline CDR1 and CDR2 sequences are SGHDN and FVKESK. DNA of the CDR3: TGTGCCAGCAGCCGAGGACAGGGGAAGGCCTTATATGACAATCAGCCCCAGCATTTT. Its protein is CASSRGQGKALYDNQPQHF.

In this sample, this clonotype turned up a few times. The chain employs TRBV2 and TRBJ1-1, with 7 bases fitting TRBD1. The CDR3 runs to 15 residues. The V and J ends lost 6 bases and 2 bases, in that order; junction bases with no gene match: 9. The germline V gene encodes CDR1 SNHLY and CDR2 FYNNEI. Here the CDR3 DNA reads TGTGCCAGCAGGGGCAGGGGGTTCGGTAACACTGAAGCTTTCTTT. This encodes CASRGRGFGNTEAFF.

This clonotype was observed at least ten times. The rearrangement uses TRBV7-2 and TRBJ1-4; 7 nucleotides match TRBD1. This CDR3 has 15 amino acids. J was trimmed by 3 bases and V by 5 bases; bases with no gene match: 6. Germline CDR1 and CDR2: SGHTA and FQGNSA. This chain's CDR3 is CASSVDRAANEKLFF. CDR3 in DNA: TGTGCCAGCAGCGTAGACAGGGCGGCTAATGAAAAACTGTTTTTT.

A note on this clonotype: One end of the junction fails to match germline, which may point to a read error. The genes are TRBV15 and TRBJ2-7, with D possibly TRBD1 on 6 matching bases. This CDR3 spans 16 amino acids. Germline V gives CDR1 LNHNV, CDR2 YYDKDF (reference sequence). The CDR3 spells CATSGEQGFLNGEQYF. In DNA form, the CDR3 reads TGTGCCACCAGCGGAGAACAGGGTTTTCTAAATGGCGAGCAGTACTTC. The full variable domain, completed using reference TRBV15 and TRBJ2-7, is DAMVIQNPRYQVTQFGKPVTLSCSQTLNHNVMYWYQQKSSQAPKLLFHYYDKDFNNEADTPDNFQSRRPNTSFCFLDIRSPGLGDTAMYLCATSGEQGFLNGEQYFGPGTRLTVT.

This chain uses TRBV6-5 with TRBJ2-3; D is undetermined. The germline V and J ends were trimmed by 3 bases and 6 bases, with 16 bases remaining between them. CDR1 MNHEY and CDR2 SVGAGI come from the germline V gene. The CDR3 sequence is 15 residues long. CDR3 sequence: CASSYTVLVGDTQYF. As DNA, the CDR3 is TGTGCCAGCAGTTATACGGTTCTCGTAGGGGATACGCAGTATTTT.

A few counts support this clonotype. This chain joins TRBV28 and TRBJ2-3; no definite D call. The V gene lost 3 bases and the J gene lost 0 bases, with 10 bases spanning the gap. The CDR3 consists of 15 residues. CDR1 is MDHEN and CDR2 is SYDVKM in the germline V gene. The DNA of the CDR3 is TGTGCCAGCAGTTTTTCGCAGGCTAGCACAGATACGCAGTATTTT. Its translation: CASSFSQASTDTQYF.

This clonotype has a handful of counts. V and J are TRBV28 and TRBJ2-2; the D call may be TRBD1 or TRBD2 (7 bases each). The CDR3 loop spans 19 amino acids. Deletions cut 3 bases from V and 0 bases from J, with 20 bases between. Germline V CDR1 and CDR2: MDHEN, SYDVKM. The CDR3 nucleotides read TGTGCCAGCAGTTTGTTGGGGGGGGGACAGCAACCGAACACCGGGGAGCTGTTTTTT. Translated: CASSLLGGGQQPNTGELFF.

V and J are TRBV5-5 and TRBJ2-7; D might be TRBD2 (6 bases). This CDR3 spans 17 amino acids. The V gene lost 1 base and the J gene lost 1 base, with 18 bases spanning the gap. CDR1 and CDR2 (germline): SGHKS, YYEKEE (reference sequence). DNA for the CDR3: TGTGCCAGCAGCTTGCTTCATCTCGTTGGGAGGTCCTACGAGCAGTACTTC. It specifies CASSLLHLVGRSYEQYF. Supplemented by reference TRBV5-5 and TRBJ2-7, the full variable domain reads DAGVTQSPTHLIKTRGQQVTLRCSPISGHKSVSWYQQVLGQGPQFIFQYYEKEERGRGNFPDRFSARQFPNYSSELNVNALLLGDSALYLCASSLLHLVGRSYEQYFGPGTRLTVT.

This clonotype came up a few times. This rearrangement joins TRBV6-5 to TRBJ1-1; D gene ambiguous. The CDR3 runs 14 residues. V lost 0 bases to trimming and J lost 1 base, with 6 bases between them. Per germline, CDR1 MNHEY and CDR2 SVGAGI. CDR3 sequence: CASSYSSANTEAFF. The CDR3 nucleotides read TGTGCCAGCAGTTACTCTTCAGCGAACACTGAAGCTTTCTTT.

This chain's CDR3 is CASSADREVGQPQHF. CDR3 DNA sequence: TGTGCCAGCAGTGCGGACAGGGAGGTGGGTCAGCCCCAGCATTTT. This chain links TRBV25-1 with TRBJ1-5, with 8 bases that match TRBD1. The CDR3 has 15 amino acids. Per the germline V gene, CDR1 is MGHDK and CDR2 is SYGVNS. V shed 4 bases, J shed 6 bases, and the junction held 8 bases outside the gene matches. Drawing the rest from reference TRBV25-1 and TRBJ1-5, the complete variable domain is EADIYQTPRYLVIGTGKKITLECSQTMGHDKMYWYQQDPGMELHLIHYSYGVNSTEKGDLSSESTVSRIRTEHFPLTLESARPSHTSQYLCASSADREVGQPQHFGDGTRLSIL.

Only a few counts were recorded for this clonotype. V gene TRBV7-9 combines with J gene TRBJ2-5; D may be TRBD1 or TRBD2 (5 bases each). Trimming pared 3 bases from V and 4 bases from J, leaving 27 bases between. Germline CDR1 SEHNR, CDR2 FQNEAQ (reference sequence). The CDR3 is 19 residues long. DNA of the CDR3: TGTGCCAGCAGCTTGGTACGGGGCGTAGGGATTGTTTCTCCAGAGACCCAGTACTTC. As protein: CASSLVRGVGIVSPETQYF.

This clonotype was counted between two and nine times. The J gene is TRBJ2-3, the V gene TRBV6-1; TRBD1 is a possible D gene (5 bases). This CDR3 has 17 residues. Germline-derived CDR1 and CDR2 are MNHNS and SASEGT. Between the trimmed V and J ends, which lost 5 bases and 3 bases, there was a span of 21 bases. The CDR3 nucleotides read TGTGCCAGCAGTCCCACACCTAGGGGTGCCGTAACAGATACGCAGTATTTT. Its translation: CASSPTPRGAVTDTQYF.

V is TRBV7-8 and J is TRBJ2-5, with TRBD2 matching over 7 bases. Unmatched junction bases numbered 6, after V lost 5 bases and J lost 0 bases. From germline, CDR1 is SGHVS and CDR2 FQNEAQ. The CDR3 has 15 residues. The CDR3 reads CASSRGRGDQETQYF. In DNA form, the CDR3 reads TGTGCCAGCAGCCGAGGCCGGGGGGACCAAGAGACCCAGTACTTC.

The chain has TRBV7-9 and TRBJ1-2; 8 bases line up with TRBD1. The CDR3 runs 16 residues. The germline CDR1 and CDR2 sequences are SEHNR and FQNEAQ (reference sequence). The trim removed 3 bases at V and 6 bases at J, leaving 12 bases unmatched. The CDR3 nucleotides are TGTGCCAGCAGCTTGCCCGGAGGCAGGGGGCATCATGGCTACACCTTC. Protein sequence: CASSLPGGRGHHGYTF.

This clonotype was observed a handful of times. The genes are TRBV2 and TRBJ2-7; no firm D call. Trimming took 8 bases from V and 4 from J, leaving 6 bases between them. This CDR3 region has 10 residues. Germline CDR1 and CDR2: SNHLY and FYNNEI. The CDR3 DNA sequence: TGTGCCAGCGAAGCTTACGAGCAGTACTTC. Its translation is CASEAYEQYF.

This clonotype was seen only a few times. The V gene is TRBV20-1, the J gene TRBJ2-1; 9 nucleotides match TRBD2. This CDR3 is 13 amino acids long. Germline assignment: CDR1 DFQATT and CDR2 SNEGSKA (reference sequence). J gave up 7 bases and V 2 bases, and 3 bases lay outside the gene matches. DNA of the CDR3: TGCAGTGCTAGAAGTCTAGCGGGGAATGAGCAGTTCTTC. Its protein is CSARSLAGNEQFF.

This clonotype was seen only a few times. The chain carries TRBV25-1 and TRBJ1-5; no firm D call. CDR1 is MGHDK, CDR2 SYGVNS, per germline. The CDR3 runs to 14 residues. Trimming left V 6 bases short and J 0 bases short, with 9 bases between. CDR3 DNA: TGTGCCAGCAGCGGGTCGGATAGCAATCAGCCCCAGCATTTT. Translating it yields CASSGSDSNQPQHF.

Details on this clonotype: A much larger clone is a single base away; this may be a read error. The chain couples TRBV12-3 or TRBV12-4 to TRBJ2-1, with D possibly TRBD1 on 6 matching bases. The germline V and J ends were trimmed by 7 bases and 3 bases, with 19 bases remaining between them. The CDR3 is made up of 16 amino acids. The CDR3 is CASNYQGQAIYNEQFF. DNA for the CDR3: TGTGCCAGCAACTACCAGGGGCAGGCGATCTACAATGAGCAGTTCTTC.

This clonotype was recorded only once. CDR3 nucleotide sequence: TGTGCCAGCAGCGAATCAGGGGGCATGAACACTGAAGCTTTCTTT. Its translation is CASSESGGMNTEAFF. The genes are TRBV7-3 and TRBJ1-1, with 8 bases matching TRBD1. The CDR3 is made up of 15 amino acids. V was clipped by 5 bases and J by 0 bases; unmatched bases: 5. The V gene's germline CDR1 is SGHTA and CDR2 FQGTGA.

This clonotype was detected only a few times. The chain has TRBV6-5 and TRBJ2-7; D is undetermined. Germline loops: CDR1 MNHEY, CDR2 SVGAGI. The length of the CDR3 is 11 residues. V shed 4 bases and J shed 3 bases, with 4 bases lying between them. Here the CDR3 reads CASSSLYEQYF. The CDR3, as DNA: TGTGCCAGCAGTTCCCTCTACGAGCAGTACTTC.